The 9 T cell receptor beta chains reported below all come from one sample, sequenced in a study of PD-L1 blockade in urothelial cancer. The data were produced by immunoSEQ multiplex PCR, yet TCRdb's version contains in-frame clones alone and is incomplete. The sample records 66,000 or so clones, approximately 91% being singletons. Time point here: peripheral blood 6 weeks after treatment start. The material sequenced was PBMCs, taken around atezolizumab (anti-PD-L1) treatment. Every receptor here comes from a man aged 60 to 75 with urothelial cancer.

The chain carries TRBV29-1 and TRBJ1-5; maybe TRBD1 (6 bases). The CDR3 loop spans 12 amino acids. The germline V and J ends were trimmed by 7 bases and 6 bases, with 13 bases remaining between them. Germline V gene sequence: CDR1 SQVTM, CDR2 ANQGSEA. The CDR3 DNA sequence: TGCAGCGGTCGGACAGAAGGTCAGCCCCAGCATTTT. Amino acids: CSGRTEGQPQHF.

This chain joins TRBV2 and TRBJ2-5; D is possibly TRBD1 (6 bases). From germline, CDR1 is SNHLY and CDR2 FYNNEI. V lost 5 bases and J lost 2, with 18 bases in between. The CDR3 contains 16 residues. The CDR3 sequence: CASSPGGQWGQETQYF. In nucleotides, the CDR3 is TGTGCCAGCAGTCCTGGGGGCCAATGGGGGCAAGAGACCCAGTACTTC.

In this sample, this clone turned up once. This rearrangement joins TRBV10-3 to TRBJ1-2; D is perhaps TRBD1 (5 bases). The V end was cut by 1 base, the J end by 6 bases, with 12 bases between. The CDR3 extends over 14 amino acids. Germline lookup yields CDR1 ENHRY and CDR2 SYGVKD. In DNA form, the CDR3 reads TGTGCCATCAGTGAGTTTCTAGTAGGGGATGGCTACACCTTC. Its translation: CAISEFLVGDGYTF.

In its sample, this clone was seen once. The chain combines TRBV7-2 with TRBJ2-3, with TRBD2 matching over 9 bases. Trimming took 2 bases from V and 8 from J; bases not matched to a gene: 11. Germline V gives CDR1 SGHTA, CDR2 FQGNSA. This CDR3 is built from 16 residues. The CDR3: CASSLQPPSGTRTQYF. CDR3 DNA sequence: TGTGCCAGCAGCTTACAACCGCCTAGCGGGACCCGTACGCAGTATTTT. Full variable domain (remainder filled in from reference TRBV7-2 and TRBJ2-3): GAGVSQSPSNKVTEKGKDVELRCDPISGHTALYWYRQSLGQGLEFLIYFQGNSAPDKSGLPSDRFSAERTGGSVSTLTIQRTQQEDSAVYLCASSLQPPSGTRTQYFGPGTRLTVL.

The CDR3 region is CASSWGGLNEKLFF. The CDR3 DNA reads TGCGCCAGCAGCTGGGGGGGGCTTAATGAAAAACTGTTTTTT. The chain links TRBV5-1 to TRBJ1-4; a weak D match, TRBD1 (6 bases). The CDR3 sequence is 14 residues long. Germline assignment: CDR1 SGHRS and CDR2 YFSETQ. V was shortened by 3 bases and J by 4 bases, with 10 bases between the two germline ends.

This clone has only one observation. This chain connects TRBV5-5 to TRBJ1-5, with 7 bases aligning to TRBD1. J lost 2 bases, V lost 4 bases, and 6 bases had no gene match. CDR1 is SGHKS, CDR2 YYEKEE, per germline (reference sequence). This CDR3 has 15 amino acids. The CDR3 sequence is CASSTGTAGNQPQHF. The CDR3 DNA follows: TGTGCCAGCAGCACCGGGACAGCAGGCAATCAGCCCCAGCATTTT.

J is TRBJ1-5 and V is TRBV5-4; D gene uncertain. V shed 0 bases and J shed 4 bases, with 8 bases lying between them. The CDR3 runs to 14 residues. Germline assignment: CDR1 SGHNT and CDR2 YYREEE (reference sequence). The CDR3 DNA is TGTGCCAGCAGCTTGGCGGGCGGGAATCAGCCCCAGCATTTT. Protein product: CASSLAGGNQPQHF.

This clone was seen once. V usage is TRBV18 and J usage is TRBJ2-7; the D gene is possibly TRBD1 (6 bases). From germline, CDR1 is KGHSH and CDR2 LQKENI. With 0 bases removed from V and 0 bases from J, the gap between germline ends came to 18 bases. The length of the CDR3 is 18 residues. CDR3 nucleotides: TGTGCCAGCTCACCACCGAGCTATGGGCAGGGGAGCTCCTACGAGCAGTACTTC. Protein: CASSPPSYGQGSSYEQYF.

This clone is a singleton in its sample. The rearrangement links TRBV9 to TRBJ2-7; a possible D gene is TRBD2 (7 bases). The CDR3 runs to 15 residues. Germline V gene data show CDR1 as SGDLS and CDR2 as YYNGEE. The V end was cut by 4 bases, the J end by 5 bases, with 19 bases between. CDR3 DNA: TGTGCCAGCAGCTCCCTAGGGGGGGGCTTCAACGAGCAGTACTTC. Its protein product is CASSSLGGGFNEQYF.